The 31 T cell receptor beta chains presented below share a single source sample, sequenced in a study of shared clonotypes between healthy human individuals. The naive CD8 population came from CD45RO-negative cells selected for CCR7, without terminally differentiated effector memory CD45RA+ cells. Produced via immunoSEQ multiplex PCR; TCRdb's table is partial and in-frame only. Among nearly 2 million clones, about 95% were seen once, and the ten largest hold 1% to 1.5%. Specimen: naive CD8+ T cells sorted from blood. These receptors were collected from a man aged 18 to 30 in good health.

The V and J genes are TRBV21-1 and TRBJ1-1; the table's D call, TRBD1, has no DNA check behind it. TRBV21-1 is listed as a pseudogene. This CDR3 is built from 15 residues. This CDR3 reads CASSVHRRRRYEAFF. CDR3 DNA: TGTGCCAGCAGCGTACATAGACGGCGCAGGTATGAAGCTTTCTTT.

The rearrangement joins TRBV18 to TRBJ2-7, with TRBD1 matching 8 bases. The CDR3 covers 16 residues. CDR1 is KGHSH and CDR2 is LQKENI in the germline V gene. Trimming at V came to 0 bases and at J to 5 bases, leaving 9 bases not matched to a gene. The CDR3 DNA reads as TGTGCCAGCTCACCACCGGACAGGGCTTCTCCTAACGAGCAGTACTTC. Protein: CASSPPDRASPNEQYF.

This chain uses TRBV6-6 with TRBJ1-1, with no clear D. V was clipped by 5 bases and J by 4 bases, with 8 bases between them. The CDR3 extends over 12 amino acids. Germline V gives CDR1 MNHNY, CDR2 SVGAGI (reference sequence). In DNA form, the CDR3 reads TGTGCCAGCAGTATTCTCGGCACTGAAGCTTTCTTT. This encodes CASSILGTEAFF.

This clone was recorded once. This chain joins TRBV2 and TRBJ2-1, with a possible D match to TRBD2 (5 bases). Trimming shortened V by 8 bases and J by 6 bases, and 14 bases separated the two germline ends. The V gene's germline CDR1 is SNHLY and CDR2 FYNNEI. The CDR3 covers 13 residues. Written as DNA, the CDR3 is TGTGCCAGCTCCGCGGGTAGCACCAATGAGCAGTTCTTC. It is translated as CASSAGSTNEQFF.

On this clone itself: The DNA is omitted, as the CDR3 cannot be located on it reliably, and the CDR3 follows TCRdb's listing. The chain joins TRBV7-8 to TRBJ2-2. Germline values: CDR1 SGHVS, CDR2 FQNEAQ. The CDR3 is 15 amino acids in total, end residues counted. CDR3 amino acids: CASSLFGPGTGELFF.

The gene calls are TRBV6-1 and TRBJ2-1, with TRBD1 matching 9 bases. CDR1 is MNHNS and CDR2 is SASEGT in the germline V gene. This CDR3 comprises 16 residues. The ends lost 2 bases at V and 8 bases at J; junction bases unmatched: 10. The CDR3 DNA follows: TGTGCCAGCAGTGAAAGGTCCGGGACAGGGTATTATGAGCAGTTCTTC. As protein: CASSERSGTGYYEQFF.

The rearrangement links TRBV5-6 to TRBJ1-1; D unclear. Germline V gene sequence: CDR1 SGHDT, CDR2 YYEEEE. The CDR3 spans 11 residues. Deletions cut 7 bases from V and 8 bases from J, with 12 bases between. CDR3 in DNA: TGTGCCAGCCAAGGGTTTAGGGAAGCTTTCTTT. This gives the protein CASQGFREAFF.

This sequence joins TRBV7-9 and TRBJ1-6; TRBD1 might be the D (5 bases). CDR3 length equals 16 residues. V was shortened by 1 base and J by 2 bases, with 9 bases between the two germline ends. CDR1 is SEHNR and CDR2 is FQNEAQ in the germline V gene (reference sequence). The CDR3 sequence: CASSLVADTYNSPLHF. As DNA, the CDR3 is TGTGCCAGCAGCTTAGTCGCGGACACCTATAATTCACCCCTCCACTTT.

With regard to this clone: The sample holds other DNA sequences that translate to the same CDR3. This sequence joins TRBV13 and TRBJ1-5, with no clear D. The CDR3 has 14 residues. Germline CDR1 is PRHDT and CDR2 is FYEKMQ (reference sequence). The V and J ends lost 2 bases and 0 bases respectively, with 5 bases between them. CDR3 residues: CASSLRGSNQPQHF. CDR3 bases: TGTGCCAGCAGCTTAAGAGGTAGCAATCAGCCCCAGCATTTT.

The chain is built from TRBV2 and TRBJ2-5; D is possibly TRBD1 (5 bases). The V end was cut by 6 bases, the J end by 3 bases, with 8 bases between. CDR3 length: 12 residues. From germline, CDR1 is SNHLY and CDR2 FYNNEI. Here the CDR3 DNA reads TGTGCCAGCAGGGCAGGGAAAGAGACCCAGTACTTC. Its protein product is CASRAGKETQYF. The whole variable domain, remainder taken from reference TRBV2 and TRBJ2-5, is EPEVTQTPSHQVTQMGQEVILRCVPISNHLYFYWYRQILGQKVEFLVSFYNNEISEKSEIFDDQFSVERPDGSNFTLKIRSTKLEDSAMYFCASRAGKETQYFGPGTRLLVL.

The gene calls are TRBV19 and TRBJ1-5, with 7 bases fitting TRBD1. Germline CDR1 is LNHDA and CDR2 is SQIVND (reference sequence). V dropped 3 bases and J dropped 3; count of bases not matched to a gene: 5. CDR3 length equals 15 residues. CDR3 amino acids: CASSIYQGDNQPQHF. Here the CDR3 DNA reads TGTGCCAGTAGTATTTATCAGGGGGACAATCAGCCCCAGCATTTT.

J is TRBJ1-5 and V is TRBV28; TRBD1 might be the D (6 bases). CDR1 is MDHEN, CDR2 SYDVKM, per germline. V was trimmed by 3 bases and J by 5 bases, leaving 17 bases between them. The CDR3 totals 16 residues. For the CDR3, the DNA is TGTGCCAGCAGTTTCGGTTCTTGGGGGCTTGATCAGCCCCAGCATTTT. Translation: CASSFGSWGLDQPQHF.

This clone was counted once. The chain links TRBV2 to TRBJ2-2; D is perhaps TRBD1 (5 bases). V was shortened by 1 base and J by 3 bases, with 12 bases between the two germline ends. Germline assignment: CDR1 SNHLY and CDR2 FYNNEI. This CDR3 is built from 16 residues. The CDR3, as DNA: TGTGCCAGCAGTGAAGGGGATCCAGGGTACACCGGGGAGCTGTTTTTT. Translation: CASSEGDPGYTGELFF.

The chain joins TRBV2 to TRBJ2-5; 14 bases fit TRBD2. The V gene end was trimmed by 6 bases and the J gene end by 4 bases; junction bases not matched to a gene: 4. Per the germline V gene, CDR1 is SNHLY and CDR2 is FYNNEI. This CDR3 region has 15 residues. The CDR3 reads CASRTSGGAGETQYF. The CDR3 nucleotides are TGTGCCAGCAGGACTAGCGGGGGGGCTGGAGAGACCCAGTACTTC.

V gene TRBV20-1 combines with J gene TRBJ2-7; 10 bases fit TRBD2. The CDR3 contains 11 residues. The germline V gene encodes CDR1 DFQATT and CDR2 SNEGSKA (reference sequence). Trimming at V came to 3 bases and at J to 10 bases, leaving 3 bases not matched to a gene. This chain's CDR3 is CSASGLADQYF. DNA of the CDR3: TGCAGTGCTAGTGGACTAGCGGATCAGTACTTC.

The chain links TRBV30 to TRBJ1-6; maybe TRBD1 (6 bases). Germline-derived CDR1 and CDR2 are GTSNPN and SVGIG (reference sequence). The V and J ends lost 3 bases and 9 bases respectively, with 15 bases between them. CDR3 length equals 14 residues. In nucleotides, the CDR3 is TGTGCCTGGAGCACAGGGACCGACGGTTCACCCCTCCACTTT. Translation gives CAWSTGTDGSPLHF.

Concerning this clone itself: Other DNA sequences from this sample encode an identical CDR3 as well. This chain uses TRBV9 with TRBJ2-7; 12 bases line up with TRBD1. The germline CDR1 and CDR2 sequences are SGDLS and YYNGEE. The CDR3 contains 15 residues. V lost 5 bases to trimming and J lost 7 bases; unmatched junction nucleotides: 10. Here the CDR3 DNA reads TGTGCCAGCAGTGAAGGGGGACAGGGGGCTTATGAGCAGTACTTC. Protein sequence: CASSEGGQGAYEQYF.

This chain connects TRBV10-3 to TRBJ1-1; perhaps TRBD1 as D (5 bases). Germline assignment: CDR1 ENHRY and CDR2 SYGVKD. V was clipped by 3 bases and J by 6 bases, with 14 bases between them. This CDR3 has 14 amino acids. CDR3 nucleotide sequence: TGTGCCATCAGTGATAGCAGGGTGGGGGCTGAAGCTTTCTTT. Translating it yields CAISDSRVGAEAFF.

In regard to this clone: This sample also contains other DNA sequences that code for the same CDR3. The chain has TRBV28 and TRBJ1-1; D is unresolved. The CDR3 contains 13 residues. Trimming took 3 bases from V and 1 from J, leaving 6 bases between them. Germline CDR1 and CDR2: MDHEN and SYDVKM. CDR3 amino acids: CASSFAENTEAFF. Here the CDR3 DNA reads TGTGCCAGCAGTTTCGCAGAGAACACTGAAGCTTTCTTT.

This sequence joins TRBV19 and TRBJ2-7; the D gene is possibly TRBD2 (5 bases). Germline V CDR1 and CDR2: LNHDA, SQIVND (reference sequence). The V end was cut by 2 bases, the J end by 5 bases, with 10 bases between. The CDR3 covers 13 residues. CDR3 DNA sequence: TGTGCCAGTAGTATAAACGGGGTTCACGAGCAGTACTTC. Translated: CASSINGVHEQYF.

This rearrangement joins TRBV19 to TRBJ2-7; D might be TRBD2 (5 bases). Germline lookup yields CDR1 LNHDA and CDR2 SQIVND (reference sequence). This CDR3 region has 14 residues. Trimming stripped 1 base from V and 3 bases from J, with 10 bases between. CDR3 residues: CASSIVVGNYEQYF. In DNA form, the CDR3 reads TGTGCCAGTAGTATAGTCGTCGGGAACTACGAGCAGTACTTC.

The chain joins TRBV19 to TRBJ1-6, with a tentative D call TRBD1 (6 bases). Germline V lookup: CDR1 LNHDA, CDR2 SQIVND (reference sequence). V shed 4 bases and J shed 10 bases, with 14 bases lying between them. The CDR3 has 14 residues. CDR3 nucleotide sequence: TGTGCCAGTAGTAAGAGACAGGTAGAATCACCCCTCCACTTT. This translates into CASSKRQVESPLHF. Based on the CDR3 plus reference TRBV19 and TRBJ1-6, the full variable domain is DGGITQSPKYLFRKEGQNVTLSCEQNLNHDAMYWYRQDPGQGLRLIYYSQIVNDFQKGDIAEGYSVSREKKESFPLTVTSAQKNPTAFYLCASSKRQVESPLHFGNGTRLTVT.

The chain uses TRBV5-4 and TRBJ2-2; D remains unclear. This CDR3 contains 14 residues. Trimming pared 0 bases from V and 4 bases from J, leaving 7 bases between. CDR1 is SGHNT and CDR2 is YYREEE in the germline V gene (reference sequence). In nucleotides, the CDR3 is TGTGCCAGCAGCTTGGATGGGTTCACCGGGGAGCTGTTTTTT. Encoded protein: CASSLDGFTGELFF.

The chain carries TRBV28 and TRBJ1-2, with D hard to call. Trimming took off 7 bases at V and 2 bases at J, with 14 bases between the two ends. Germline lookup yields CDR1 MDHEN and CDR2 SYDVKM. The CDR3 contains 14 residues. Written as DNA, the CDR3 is TGTGCCAGCAACCCCAACACCGTGAACTATGGCTACACCTTC. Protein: CASNPNTVNYGYTF.

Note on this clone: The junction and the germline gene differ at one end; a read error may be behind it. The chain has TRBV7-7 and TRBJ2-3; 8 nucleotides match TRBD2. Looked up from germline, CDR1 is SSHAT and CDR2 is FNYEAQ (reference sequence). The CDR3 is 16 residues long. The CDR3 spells CASSLGAAGAPNTQYF. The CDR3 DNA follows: TGTGCTAGCAGCTTAGGCGCAGCGGGGGCCCCGAATACGCAGTATTTT.

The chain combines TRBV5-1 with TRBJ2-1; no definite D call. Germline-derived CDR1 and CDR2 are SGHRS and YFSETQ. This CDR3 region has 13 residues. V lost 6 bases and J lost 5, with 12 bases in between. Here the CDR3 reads CASKWPDHNEQFF. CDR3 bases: TGCGCCAGCAAATGGCCGGACCACAATGAGCAGTTCTTC. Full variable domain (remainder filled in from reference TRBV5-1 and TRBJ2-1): KAGVTQTPRYLIKTRGQQVTLSCSPISGHRSVSWYQQTPGQGLQFLFEYFSETQRNKGNFPGRFSGRQFSNSRSEMNVSTLELGDSALYLCASKWPDHNEQFFGPGTRLTVL.

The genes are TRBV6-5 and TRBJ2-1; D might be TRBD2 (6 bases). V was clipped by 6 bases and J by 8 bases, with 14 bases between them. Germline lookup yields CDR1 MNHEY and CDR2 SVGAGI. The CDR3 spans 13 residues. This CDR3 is CASSLSSVDEQFF. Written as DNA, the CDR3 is TGTGCCAGCAGCCTATCTAGCGTAGATGAGCAGTTCTTC.

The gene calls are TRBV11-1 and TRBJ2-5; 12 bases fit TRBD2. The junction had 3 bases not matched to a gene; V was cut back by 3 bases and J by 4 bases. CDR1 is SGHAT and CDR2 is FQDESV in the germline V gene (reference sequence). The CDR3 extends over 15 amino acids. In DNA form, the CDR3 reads TGTGCCAGCAGCTTCTCTAGCGGGGGGGCAGAGACCCAGTACTTC. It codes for CASSFSSGGAETQYF.

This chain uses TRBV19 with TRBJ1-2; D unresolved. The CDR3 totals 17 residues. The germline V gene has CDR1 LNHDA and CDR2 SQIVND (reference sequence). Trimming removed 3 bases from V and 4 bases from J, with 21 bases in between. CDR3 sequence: CASSIRSTEVTFYGYTF. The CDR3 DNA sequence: TGTGCCAGTAGTATTAGGTCGACGGAAGTTACTTTCTATGGCTACACCTTC.

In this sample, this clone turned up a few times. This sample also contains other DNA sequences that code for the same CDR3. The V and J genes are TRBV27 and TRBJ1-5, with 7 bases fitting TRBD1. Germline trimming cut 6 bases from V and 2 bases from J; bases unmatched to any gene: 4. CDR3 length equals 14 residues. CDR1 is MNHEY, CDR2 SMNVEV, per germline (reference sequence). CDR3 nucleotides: TGTGCCAGCAGCGTAACAGGGGGCAATCAGCCCCAGCATTTT. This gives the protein CASSVTGGNQPQHF.

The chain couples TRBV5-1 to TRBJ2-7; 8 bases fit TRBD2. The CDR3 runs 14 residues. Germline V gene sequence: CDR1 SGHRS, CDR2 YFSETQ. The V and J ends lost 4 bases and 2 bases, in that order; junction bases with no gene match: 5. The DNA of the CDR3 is TGCGCCAGCAGCCCCGGGAGGGCCCCCTACGAGCAGTACTTC. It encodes CASSPGRAPYEQYF.